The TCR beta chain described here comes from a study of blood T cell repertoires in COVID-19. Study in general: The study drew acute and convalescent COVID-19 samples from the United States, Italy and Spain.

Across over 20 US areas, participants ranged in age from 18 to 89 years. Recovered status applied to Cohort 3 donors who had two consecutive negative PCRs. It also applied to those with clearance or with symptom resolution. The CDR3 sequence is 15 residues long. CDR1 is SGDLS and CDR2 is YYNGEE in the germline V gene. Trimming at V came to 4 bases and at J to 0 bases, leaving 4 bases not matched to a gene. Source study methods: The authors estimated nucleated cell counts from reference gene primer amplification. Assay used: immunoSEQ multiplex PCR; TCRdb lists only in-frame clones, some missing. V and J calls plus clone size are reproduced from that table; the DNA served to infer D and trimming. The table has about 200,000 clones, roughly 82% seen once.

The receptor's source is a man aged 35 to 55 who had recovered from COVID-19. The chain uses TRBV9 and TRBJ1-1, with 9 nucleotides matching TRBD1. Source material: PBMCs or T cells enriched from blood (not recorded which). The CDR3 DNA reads TGTGCCAGCAGCTCGGGACAGGGCATGAACACTGAAGCTTTCTTT. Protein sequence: CASSSGQGMNTEAFF.